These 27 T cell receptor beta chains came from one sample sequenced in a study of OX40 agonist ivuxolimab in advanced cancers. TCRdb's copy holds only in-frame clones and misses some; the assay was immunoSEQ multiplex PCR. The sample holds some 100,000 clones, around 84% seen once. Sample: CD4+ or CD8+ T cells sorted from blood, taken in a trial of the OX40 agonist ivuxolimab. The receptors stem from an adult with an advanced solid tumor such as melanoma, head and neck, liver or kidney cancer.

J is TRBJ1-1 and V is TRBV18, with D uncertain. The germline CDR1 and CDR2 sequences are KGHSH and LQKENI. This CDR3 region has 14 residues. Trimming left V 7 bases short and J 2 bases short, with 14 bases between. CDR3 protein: CASFTQAANTEAFF. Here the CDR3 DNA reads TGTGCCAGCTTCACCCAGGCCGCTAACACTGAAGCTTTCTTT.

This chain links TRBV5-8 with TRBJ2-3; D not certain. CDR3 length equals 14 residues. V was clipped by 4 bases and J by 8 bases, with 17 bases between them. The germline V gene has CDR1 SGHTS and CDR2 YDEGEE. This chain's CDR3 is CASSPRRSLSTQYF. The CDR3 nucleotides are TGTGCCAGCAGCCCGCGCAGGTCTTTGAGTACGCAGTATTTT.

The CDR3 nucleotides read TGTGCCAGTAGCGAGGGGTCTTCCTCTGGAAACACCATATATTTT. Protein product: CASSEGSSSGNTIYF. The chain combines TRBV19 with TRBJ1-3, with D possibly being TRBD1 (5 bases). The germline V gene encodes CDR1 LNHDA and CDR2 SQIVND (reference sequence). The CDR3 has 15 amino acids. Deletions cut 6 bases from V and 0 bases from J, with 12 bases between.

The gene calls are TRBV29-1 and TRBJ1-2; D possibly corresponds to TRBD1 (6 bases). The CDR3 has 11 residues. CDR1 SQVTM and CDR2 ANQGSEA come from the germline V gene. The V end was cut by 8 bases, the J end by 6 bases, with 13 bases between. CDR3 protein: CSTGTKNGYTF. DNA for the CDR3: TGCAGCACGGGGACAAAAAATGGCTACACCTTC.

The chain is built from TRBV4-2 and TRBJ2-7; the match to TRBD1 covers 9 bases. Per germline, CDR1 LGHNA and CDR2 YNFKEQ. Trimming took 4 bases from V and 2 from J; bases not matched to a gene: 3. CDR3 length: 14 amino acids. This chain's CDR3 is CASSPRDRAYEQYF. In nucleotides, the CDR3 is TGTGCCAGCAGCCCACGGGACAGGGCCTACGAGCAGTACTTC.

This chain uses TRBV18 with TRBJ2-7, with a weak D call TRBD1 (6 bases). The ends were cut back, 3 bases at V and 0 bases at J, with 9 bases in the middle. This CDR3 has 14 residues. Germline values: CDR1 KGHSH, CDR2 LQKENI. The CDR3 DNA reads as TGTGCCAGCTCACCCGGGGACAACTCCTACGAGCAGTACTTC. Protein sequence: CASSPGDNSYEQYF.

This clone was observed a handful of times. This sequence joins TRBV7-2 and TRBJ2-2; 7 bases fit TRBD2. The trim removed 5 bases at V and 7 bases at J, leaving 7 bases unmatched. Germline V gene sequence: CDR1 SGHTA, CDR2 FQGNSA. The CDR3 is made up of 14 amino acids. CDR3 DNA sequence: TGTGCCAGCAGCCAAGGGAGGGATTACGGGGAGCTGTTTTTT. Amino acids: CASSQGRDYGELFF. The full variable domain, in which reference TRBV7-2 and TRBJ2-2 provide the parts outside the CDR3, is GAGVSQSPSNKVTEKGKDVELRCDPISGHTALYWYRQSLGQGLEFLIYFQGNSAPDKSGLPSDRFSAERTGGSVSTLTIQRTQQEDSAVYLCASSQGRDYGELFFGEGSRLTVL.

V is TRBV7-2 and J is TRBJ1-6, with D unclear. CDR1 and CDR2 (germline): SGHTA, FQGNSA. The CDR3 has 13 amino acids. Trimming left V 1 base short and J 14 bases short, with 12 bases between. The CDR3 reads CASSLVGRTSLHF. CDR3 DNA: TGTGCCAGCAGCTTAGTGGGTAGGACGTCCCTCCACTTT.

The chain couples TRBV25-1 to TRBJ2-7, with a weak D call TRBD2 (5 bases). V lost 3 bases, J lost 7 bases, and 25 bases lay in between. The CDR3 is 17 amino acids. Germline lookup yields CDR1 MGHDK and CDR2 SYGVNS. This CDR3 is CASSDPNRGLMVGEQYF. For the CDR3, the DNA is TGTGCCAGCAGTGATCCGAACCGCGGACTCATGGTTGGAGAGCAGTACTTC.

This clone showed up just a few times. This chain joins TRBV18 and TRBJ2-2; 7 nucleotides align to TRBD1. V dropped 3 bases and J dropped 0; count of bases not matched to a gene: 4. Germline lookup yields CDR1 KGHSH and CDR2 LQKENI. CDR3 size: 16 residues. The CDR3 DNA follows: TGTGCCAGCTCACCGAGGACAGGATCGAACACCGGGGAGCTGTTTTTT. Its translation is CASSPRTGSNTGELFF.

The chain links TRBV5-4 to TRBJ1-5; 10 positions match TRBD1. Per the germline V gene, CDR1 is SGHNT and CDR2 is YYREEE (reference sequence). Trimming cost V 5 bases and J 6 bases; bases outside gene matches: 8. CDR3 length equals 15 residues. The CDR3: CASSRDRGLSQPQHF. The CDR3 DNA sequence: TGTGCCAGCAGTCGGGACAGGGGCCTTTCTCAGCCCCAGCATTTT. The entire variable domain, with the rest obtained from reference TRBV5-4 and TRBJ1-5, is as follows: ETGVTQSPTHLIKTRGQQVTLRCSSQSGHNTVSWYQQALGQGPQFIFQYYREEENGRGNFPPRFSGLQFPNYSSELNVNALELDDSALYLCASSRDRGLSQPQHFGDGTRLSIL.

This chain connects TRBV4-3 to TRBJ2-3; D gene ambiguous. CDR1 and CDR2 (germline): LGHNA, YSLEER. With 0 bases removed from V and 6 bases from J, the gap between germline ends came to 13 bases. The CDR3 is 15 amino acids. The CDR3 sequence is CASSQDKTRRDTQYF. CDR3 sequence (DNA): TGCGCCAGCAGCCAAGATAAGACAAGAAGGGATACGCAGTATTTT.

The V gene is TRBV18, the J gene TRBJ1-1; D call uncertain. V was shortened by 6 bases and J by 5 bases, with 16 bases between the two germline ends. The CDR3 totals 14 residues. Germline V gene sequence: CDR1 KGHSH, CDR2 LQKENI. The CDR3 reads CASSQDRGRTEAFF. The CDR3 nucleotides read TGTGCCAGCTCGCAAGACCGAGGGAGAACTGAAGCTTTCTTT.

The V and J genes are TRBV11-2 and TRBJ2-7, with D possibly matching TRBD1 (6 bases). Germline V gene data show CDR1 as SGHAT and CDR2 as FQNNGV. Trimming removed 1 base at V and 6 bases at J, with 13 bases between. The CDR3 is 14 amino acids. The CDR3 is CASSLGTESGEQYF. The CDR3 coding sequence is TGTGCCAGCAGCTTAGGGACAGAGTCCGGCGAGCAGTACTTC. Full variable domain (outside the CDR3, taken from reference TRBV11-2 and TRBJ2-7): EAGVAQSPRYKIIEKRQSVAFWCNPISGHATLYWYQQILGQGPKLLIQFQNNGVVDDSQLPKDRFSAERLKGVDSTLKIQPAKLEDSAVYLCASSLGTESGEQYFGPGTRLTVT.

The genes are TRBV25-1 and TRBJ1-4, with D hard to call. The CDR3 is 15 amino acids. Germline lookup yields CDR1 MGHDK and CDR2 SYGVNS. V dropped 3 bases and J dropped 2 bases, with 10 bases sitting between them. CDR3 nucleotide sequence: TGTGCCAGCAGTGAGTGGAAGTCCACTAATGAAAAACTGTTTTTT. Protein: CASSEWKSTNEKLFF.

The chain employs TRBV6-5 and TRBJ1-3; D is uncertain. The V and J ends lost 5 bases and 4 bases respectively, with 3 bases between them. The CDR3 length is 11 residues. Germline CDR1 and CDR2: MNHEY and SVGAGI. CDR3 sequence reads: CASSRGNTIYF. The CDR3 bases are TGTGCCAGCAGTCGCGGAAACACCATATATTTT.

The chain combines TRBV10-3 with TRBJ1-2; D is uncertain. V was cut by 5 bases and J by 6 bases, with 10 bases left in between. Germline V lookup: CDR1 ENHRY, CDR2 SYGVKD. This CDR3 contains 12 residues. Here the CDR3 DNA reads TGTGCCATCAGTCGTACGGGGAATGGCTACACCTTC. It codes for CAISRTGNGYTF.

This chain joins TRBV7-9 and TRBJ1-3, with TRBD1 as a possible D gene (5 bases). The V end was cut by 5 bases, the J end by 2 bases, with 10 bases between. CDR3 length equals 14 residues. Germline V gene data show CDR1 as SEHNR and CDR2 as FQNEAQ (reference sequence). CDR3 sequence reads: CASSIAGAGNTIYF. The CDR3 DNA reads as TGTGCCAGCAGCATCGCGGGGGCTGGAAACACCATATATTTT.

Written as DNA, the CDR3 is TGTGCCAGCAGCTTTAGGCGAAGCTCCTACAATGAGCAGTTCTTC. Its translation is CASSFRRSSYNEQFF. This chain joins TRBV5-4 and TRBJ2-1, with D unresolved. Germline CDR1 SGHNT, CDR2 YYREEE (reference sequence). This CDR3 contains 15 residues. The V end was cut by 2 bases, the J end by 0 bases, with 9 bases between.

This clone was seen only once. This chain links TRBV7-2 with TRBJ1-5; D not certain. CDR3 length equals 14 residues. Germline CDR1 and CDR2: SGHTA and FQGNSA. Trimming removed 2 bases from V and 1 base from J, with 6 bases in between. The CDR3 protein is CASSLLLSNQPQHF. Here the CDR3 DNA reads TGTGCCAGCAGCTTATTACTAAGCAATCAGCCCCAGCATTTT.

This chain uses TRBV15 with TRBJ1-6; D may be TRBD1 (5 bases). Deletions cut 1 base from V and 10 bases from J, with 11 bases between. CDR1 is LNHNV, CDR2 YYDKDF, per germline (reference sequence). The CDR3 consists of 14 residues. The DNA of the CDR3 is TGTGCCACCAGCAGAGTAGCAGGGAGATCACCCCTCCACTTT. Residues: CATSRVAGRSPLHF.

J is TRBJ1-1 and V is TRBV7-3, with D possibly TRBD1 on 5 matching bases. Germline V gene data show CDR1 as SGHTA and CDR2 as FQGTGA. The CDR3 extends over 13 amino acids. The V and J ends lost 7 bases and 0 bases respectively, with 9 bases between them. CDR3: CASNRGLNTEAFF. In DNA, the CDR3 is TGTGCCAGCAATCGGGGCTTGAACACTGAAGCTTTCTTT.

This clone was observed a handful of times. Here the CDR3 DNA reads TGTGCCAGCAGCTTGAGGGGTCTAGGGGGAGATACGCAGTATTTT. It translates to CASSLRGLGGDTQYF. The chain joins TRBV7-9 to TRBJ2-3; possibly TRBD1 for D (6 bases). Looked up from germline, CDR1 is SEHNR and CDR2 is FQNEAQ (reference sequence). The CDR3 runs to 15 residues. Deletions cut 3 bases from V and 5 bases from J, with 15 bases between. Full variable domain (remainder filled in from reference TRBV7-9 and TRBJ2-3): DTGVSQNPRHKITKRGQNVTFRCDPISEHNRLYWYRQTLGQGPEFLTYFQNEAQLEKSRLLSDRFSAERPKGSFSTLEIQRTEQGDSAMYLCASSLRGLGGDTQYFGPGTRLTVL.

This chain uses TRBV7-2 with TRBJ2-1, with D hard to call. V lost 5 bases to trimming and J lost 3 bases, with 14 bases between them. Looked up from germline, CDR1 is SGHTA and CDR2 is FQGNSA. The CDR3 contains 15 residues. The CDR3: CASSQSPFDYNEQFF. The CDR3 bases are TGTGCCAGCAGCCAATCCCCCTTCGACTACAATGAGCAGTTCTTC.

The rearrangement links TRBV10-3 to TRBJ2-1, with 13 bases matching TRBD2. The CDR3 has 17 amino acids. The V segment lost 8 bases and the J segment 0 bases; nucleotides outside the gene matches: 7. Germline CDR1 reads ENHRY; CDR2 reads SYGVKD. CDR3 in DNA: TGTGCCATCGCGACTAGCGGGGGGTACAGCTCCTACAATGAGCAGTTCTTC. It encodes CAIATSGGYSSYNEQFF.

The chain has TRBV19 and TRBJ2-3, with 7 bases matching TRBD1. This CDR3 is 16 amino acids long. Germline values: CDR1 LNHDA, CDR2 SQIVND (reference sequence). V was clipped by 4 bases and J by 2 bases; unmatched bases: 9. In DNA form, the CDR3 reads TGTGCCAGTAGTACATACAGGGGTCGGAACACAGATACGCAGTATTTT. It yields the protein CASSTYRGRNTDTQYF.

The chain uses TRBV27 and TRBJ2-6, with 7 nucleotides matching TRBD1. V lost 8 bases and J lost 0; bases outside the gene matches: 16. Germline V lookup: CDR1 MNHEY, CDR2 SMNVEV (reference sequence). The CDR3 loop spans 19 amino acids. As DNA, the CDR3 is TGTGCCAGCCGGTCGTGGGACAGTACTTCCCTCTCTGGGGCCAACGTCCTGACTTTC. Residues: CASRSWDSTSLSGANVLTF.